This TCR beta chain was sequenced in a study of cytomegalovirus exposure and HLA in healthy donors. The CDR3 is made up of 19 amino acids. Germline V gene data show CDR1 as SGHDT and CDR2 as YYEEEE. V lost 6 bases, J lost 0 bases, and 25 bases lay in between. Researchers ran the PCR with 60 Vbeta and 13 Jbeta primers. The assay was immunoSEQ multiplex PCR, and TCRdb's table has in-frame clones only and misses some. This sample's table reports 30,000 to 40,000 clones. Overall study findings and caveats: One cluster of highly shared sequence variants probably arose as a sequencing artifact. In vitro assays verified that a few CMV-associated chains recognized CMV antigens specifically.

Turning to this clone: Antigen unknown.

The gene calls are TRBV5-6 and TRBJ1-5; D gene unclear. The source is a human donor in good health. Material: PBMCs. The CDR3 region is CASTPRRGAAGYSNQPQHF. The CDR3 DNA reads TGTGCCAGCACCCCACGCCGCGGCGCGGCCGGGTATAGCAATCAGCCCCAGCATTTT.